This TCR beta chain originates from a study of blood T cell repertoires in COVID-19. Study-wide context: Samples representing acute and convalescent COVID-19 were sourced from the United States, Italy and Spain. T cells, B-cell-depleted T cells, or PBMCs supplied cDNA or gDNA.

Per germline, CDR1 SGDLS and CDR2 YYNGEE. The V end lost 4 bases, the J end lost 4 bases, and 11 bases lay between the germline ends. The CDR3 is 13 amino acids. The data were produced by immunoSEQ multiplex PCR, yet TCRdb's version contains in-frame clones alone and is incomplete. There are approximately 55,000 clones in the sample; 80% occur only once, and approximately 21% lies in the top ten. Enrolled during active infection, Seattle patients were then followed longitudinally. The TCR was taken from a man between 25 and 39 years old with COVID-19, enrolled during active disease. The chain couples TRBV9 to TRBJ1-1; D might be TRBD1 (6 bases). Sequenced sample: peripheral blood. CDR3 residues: CASSQGGGTEAFF. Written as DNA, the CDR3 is TGTGCCAGCAGCCAAGGGGGGGGCACTGAAGCTTTCTTT. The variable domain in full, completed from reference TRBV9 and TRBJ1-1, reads DSGVTQTPKHLITATGQRVTLRCSPRSGDLSVYWYQQSLDQGLQFLIQYYNGEERAKGNILERFSAQQFPDLHSELNLSSLELGDSALYFCASSQGGGTEAFFGQGTRLTVV.